This T cell receptor (delta chain) originates from a study of gamma-delta T cells after stem cell transplantation. The CDR3 contains 18 residues. J was trimmed by 2 bases and V by 0 bases; bases with no gene match: 12. Looked up from germline, CDR1 is GEAIGNYY and CDR2 is EKD. TCRdb made new clone calls on the RT-PCR reads using CATT. The sample has roughly 2,200 delta-chain clones, roughly 15% seen once; the top ten hold 9.5% to 15%. This clone was observed a handful of times. Sequences were obtained from gamma-delta T cells. The chain uses TRDV2 and TRDJ1; the match to TRDD3 covers 9 bases. This TCR derives from a human donor. It is not recorded whose cells these are; they may come from a transplant donor. This table probably holds off-target reads from a library built for another chain. CDR3 residues: CACDTLTSTGGVTDKLIF. The DNA of the CDR3 is TGTGCCTGTGACACCTTAACCAGTACTGGGGGAGTTACCGATAAACTCATCTTT.